This T cell receptor beta chain was identified during a study of cytomegalovirus exposure and HLA in healthy donors (dated by TCRdb to 2017 to 2019). Some background on the complete study: An earlier analysis of 587 of the donors reported 276 Gb of sequence data and around 110 million unique TCR beta sequences obtained from about 179 million T cells. Around 330 gigabases of sequencing data and about 92 million unique TCR sequences made up an early release that covered fewer than 650 HLA-typed donors. Of the approximately 400 genotyped donors, approximately 83% fell in the genetic ancestry cluster associated with self-reported Caucasian donors. The study aimed to test whether signatures of past pathogen exposure could be identified by cataloging public T cell receptors. The T cell repertoires of under 700 subjects were profiled by immunosequencing and related to cytomegalovirus serostatus. Along with the approximately 700-subject first cohort, a separate validation cohort of around 110 different subjects was used. The study combined high-throughput TCR immunosequencing, statistical association of individual TCRs with disease status, and machine learning to predict cytomegalovirus infection status. In a later analysis, previously published TCR beta repertoires from 500 to 750 donors were re-analyzed and high-resolution HLA genotyping was added so that TCR occurrence patterns could be studied. In the later analysis, no new phenotypic data were used to find candidate immune exposures; instead, reliance was placed on TCR beta sequences and their occurrence across donors. To decide whether each TCR beta V gene segment behaved as functional or pseudogenic, an earlier analysis of 587 of the donors relied on high-throughput TCR beta sequencing. Donor age, sex, ethnicity and CMV serostatus were compiled alongside the repertoire data. In a later genetic analysis, genome-wide SNP genotypes for about three fifths of the roughly 670 donors were used, and that subset was treated as a discovery cohort. Every repertoire in the discovery cohort had been generated on one and the same sequencing platform. HLA typing included class I and class II loci at four-digit resolution. Typing coverage differed by locus: A, B, C, DRB1 and DQB1 were typed in roughly 620-630 donors, DQA1 in approximately 520, DPA1 in roughly 590, and DPB1 in around 440. Roughly five DR-DQ haplotypes were handled as single units for association and clustering because linkage in the cohort was strong. On average, approximately 250,000 unique TCR beta nucleotide sequences were sequenced per donor among 300 to 500 genotyped donors of the cohort, with roughly 18% of those sequences being non-productive.

Study-wide findings and limitations: A further reported finding was that TCR beta sequences accurately predicted the HLA-A and HLA-B alleles for most subjects in the first cohort. In a later analysis, several top co-occurrence clusters were reported to appear linked to parvovirus B19, influenza, CMV and Epstein-Barr virus. Because counts were too low, more than 15 rarely observed V segments, including chromosome 9 orphons, were left out of the earlier analysis of 500 to 650 of the donors. The sequencing pipeline was judged likely to have produced a cluster of highly shared sequence variants as a technical artifact. In a later analysis, HLA-associated TCR beta chains showed more clonal expansion and lower generation probabilities than non-associated chains that were equally common. In vitro tests confirmed that three of the cytomegalovirus-associated TCR beta chains recognize cytomegalovirus antigens. Sequencing depth was assumed to be roughly uniform across donors in the presence/absence analyses, though that assumption may not hold. At a false discovery rate of 0.05, a later analysis linked 16,000 or so TCR beta sequences to specific HLA alleles. A total of roughly 160 TCR beta chains were listed by the study as associated with cytomegalovirus. V-gene and J-gene trimming of TCR beta chains was associated with a missense DCLRE1C variant in a later genetic analysis, and the association was replicated in an independent cohort. In a later analysis, TCR association rates were found to vary across HLA loci, with the most associated TCRs seen for DRB1 alleles and the fewest for HLA-C alleles. Strong co-occurrence of HLA alleles, especially DR and DQ, made assigning TCR associations to individual alleles difficult. Some IMGT-functional V segments, including TRBV6-2 and TRBV6-3, could not be distinguished by the 87-base-pair reads and were therefore excluded. In a later analysis, most CMV-associated TCR beta chains were found to appear HLA-restricted, with HLA associations seemingly driven largely by CMV exposure. Immune exposure information for the cohort was limited to CMV serostatus. Linkage disequilibrium might explain the correlated functional status among segregating V segments, but an unknown experimental factor could not be excluded. While some public TCRs were present in many individuals, most TCR sequences turned up only very rarely across donors. This cohort had only TCR beta chains sequenced, and the lack of alpha or paired-chain data limited which features could be detected. Because some donors lacked HLA typing at each locus, the association tests relied only on the typed subset. The classifier was reported to diagnose cytomegalovirus status with high specificity and sensitivity in both the original and validation cohorts. The authors suggested that the approach could potentially be extended to other disease states and immunological phenotypes. In an earlier analysis of some 640 of the donors, most TCR beta V segments were observed in productive rearrangements about 90% or about 30% of the time, broadly matching IMGT annotations. According to a later genetic analysis, donors in an Asian-associated ancestry cluster had fewer N-insertions in productive TCRs than the approximately 690-donor mean.

This clone showed up just a few times. The target of this receptor is not known. Base qualities were left out, and no much larger clone turns up one base away. Receptors were amplified or captured by the immunoSEQ multiplex PCR assay. The multiplex PCR relied on a mix of 60 forward primers for TCR Vbeta segments and 13 reverse primers for TCR Jbeta segments. The CDR3 region of rearranged TCR beta genes was amplified from genomic DNA by a multiplex PCR assay. On the Illumina HiSeq System, the amplified TCR beta libraries were sequenced as 87-base-pair reads. The published analysis was carried out like this. Across the 670 or so repertoires, a later analysis counted approximately 75 million unique TCR beta chains, some 11 million of which were shared by at least two donors. To remove PCR and sequencing errors, raw reads were error-corrected and collapsed into unique sequences using a nearest-neighbor algorithm that merged closely related sequences. Alignment of CDR3 sequences to IMGT reference sequences was used to assign V, D and J gene segments. Each retained sequence needed at least a six-nucleotide match to both a V gene segment and a J gene segment. A rearrangement was called productive if the CDR3 had no stop codons and remained in frame with V and J, and every other rearrangement was called non-productive. Following IMGT convention, CDR3 was defined as the stretch from the second conserved V-encoded cysteine up to the conserved J-encoded phenylalanine. In an earlier analysis of more than 550 of the donors, sequences lacking an unambiguous match to a single V gene segment were excluded. An earlier analysis of about 600 of the donors called V segments functional above 56.7% productive rearrangements and segregating when the between-donor standard deviation exceeded 5%. A statistical classification framework was developed to diagnose cytomegalovirus status using the catalog of TCR beta chain sequences. A later analysis assigned V and J genes by comparing TCR nucleotide sequences with IMGT/GENE-DB human TR gene sequences. The TCRdist pipeline was used in a later analysis to assign CDR3 sequences and most-parsimonious VDJ recombination scenarios. A later analysis defined each TCR beta chain by its CDR3 amino acid sequence plus V-gene family, and excluded reads lacking a unique V-gene family. To address suspected cross-contamination and a sequencing artifact, a later analysis removed 592 highly shared, low-generation-probability nucleotide sequences. In a later analysis, a clonal expansion index was calculated for each public chain from normalized within-repertoire ranks of inferred template counts. In a later analysis, generation probabilities were computed with a VDJ recombination model fitted to out-of-frame rearrangements, and the resulting probabilities were checked against IGoR. In a later analysis, hypergeometric tests were used to score TCR-TCR, TCR-HLA and TCR-CMV co-occurrence, with a repertoire-size bias correction applied to TCR pairs. A later analysis estimated false discovery rates by permuting HLA or CMV assignments 20 times. In a later analysis, co-occurring TCRs were grouped using DBSCAN, with TCRdist sequence similarity added in when clustering inside HLA-allele-positive subsets. For co-occurrence clustering, repertoires with fewer than 30,000 or more than 120,000 public chains were excluded, along with roughly five repertoires with anomalous nucleotide sharing. Entries here come from immuneACCESS through TCRdb and include only in-frame sequences with V and J called. Some clones fail to appear in such tables; in the studies checked, an unresolved V gene covers under half of the shortfall, and the cause of the remainder is unknown. V, J and clone size derive from that table, while D and trimming were established from the DNA sequence. Within this sample are about 140,000 clones, with 82% of them counted one time only. More than 9.5% of the sample goes to the ten largest clones.

From cysteine to phenylalanine, the CDR3 is 15 amino acids long. This entry keeps only the CDR3 DNA: 45 bases, framed from base 1. From the germline V gene, CDR1 is SGHDT and CDR2 is YYEEEE. Compared with germline, V lacks 4 bases and J lacks 3 bases; bases without a gene match: 6. The cohort comprised around 700 healthy bone marrow donors. At the time of sampling, all cohort members were nominally healthy, though unrecorded immune exposures were likely present. The donor tested CMV seropositive and was one of the 289 seropositive cohort members. Each donor provided a peripheral blood sample, and peripheral blood mononuclear cells were used for TCR beta sequencing. Genomic DNA was extracted from the blood cell samples with the Qiagen DNeasy Blood Extraction Kit.

Sequences were obtained from PBMCs. The chain links TRBV5-6 with TRBJ1-1, with 10 bases aligning to TRBD1. This receptor was taken from a woman aged 60-75 years in good health and CMV-seropositive. The encoded CDR3 is CASSNTGTGDTEAFF. The nucleotide sequence reads as follows: TGTGCCAGCAGCAACACCGGGACAGGGGACACTGAAGCTTTCTTT.